The 23 T cell receptor beta chains reported below all come from one sample, sequenced in a study of identical twins. Via MiXCR, TCRdb re-called the 5' RACE reads, giving one row per CDR3 protein. Of 500,000 or so distinct CDR3 sequences listed, 14% are singletons. These data are also associated with another study on yellow fever vaccine responses in identical twins.

Sequenced input: CD4+ T cells sorted from blood. Source of these receptors: a woman under 30 in good health.

The chain recombines TRBV7-9 with TRBJ2-3; 8 bases are shared with TRBD2. Germline V gene sequence: CDR1 SEHNR, CDR2 FQNEAQ (reference sequence). CDR3 size: 17 residues. The J segment lost 0 bases and the V segment lost 5 bases, leaving 10 bases of the junction unmatched. Here the CDR3 reads CASSARNIAGSTDTQYF. The CDR3 DNA is TGTGCCAGCAGCGCTAGGAACATAGCGGGAAGCACAGATACGCAGTATTTT.

The J gene is TRBJ2-1, the V gene TRBV20-1, with TRBD1 matching over 10 bases. Germline assignment: CDR1 DFQATT and CDR2 SNEGSKA (reference sequence). This CDR3 comprises 15 residues. The trim removed 5 bases at V and 7 bases at J, leaving 11 bases unmatched. The CDR3 bases are TGCAGTGCTGAAGATGGACAGGGGGGGTTTAATGAGCAGTTCTTC. Amino acid sequence: CSAEDGQGGFNEQFF.

Only a few counts were recorded for this clonotype. The CDR3 reads CSADLAGLSYEQYF. The CDR3 DNA is TGCAGTGCTGACCTAGCGGGGTTATCCTACGAGCAGTACTTC. The chain combines TRBV20-1 with TRBJ2-7; 9 positions match TRBD2. CDR1 DFQATT and CDR2 SNEGSKA come from the germline V gene (reference sequence). With V trimmed by 5 bases and J by 1 base, 6 bases remained unmatched. The CDR3 sequence is 14 residues long.

This clonotype was seen a few times. V is TRBV5-1 and J is TRBJ2-7; D gene uncertain. This CDR3 is 14 amino acids long. V lost 2 bases, J lost 3 bases, and 12 bases lay in between. Germline lookup yields CDR1 SGHRS and CDR2 YFSETQ. This CDR3 is CASSFQGSGYEQYF. DNA of the CDR3: TGCGCCAGCAGCTTCCAAGGGTCAGGCTACGAGCAGTACTTC.

The rearrangement links TRBV11-1 to TRBJ2-7; TRBD2 is a possible D gene (10 bases). CDR3 size: 18 residues. V lost 4 bases and J lost 5, with 27 bases in between. Per germline, CDR1 SGHAT and CDR2 FQDESV (reference sequence). CDR3 DNA sequence: TGTGCCAGCAGCTCCGACAGGGGGACACTAGCGGGGTCGGACGAGCAGTACTTC. It yields the protein CASSSDRGTLAGSDEQYF.

Only a few counts were recorded for this clonotype. The chain carries TRBV28 and TRBJ2-7; 8 bases are a match to TRBD2. Trimming took 5 bases from V and 3 from J; bases not matched to a gene: 9. The V gene's germline CDR1 is MDHEN and CDR2 SYDVKM. The CDR3 has 15 residues. The CDR3 protein is CASSSPGGGNYEQYF. In DNA form, the CDR3 reads TGTGCCAGCAGTAGCCCGGGGGGGGGCAACTACGAGCAGTACTTC.

The chain uses TRBV20-1 and TRBJ2-7; D not resolved. The CDR3 consists of 11 residues. Deletions cut 4 bases from V and 3 bases from J, with 7 bases between. Germline values: CDR1 DFQATT, CDR2 SNEGSKA (reference sequence). The CDR3 reads CSAIVNYEQYF. CDR3 bases: TGCAGTGCTATTGTGAACTACGAGCAGTACTTC.

This clonotype was seen more than once but under ten times. Sequence at one end of the junction differs from germline and may be a read error. This sequence joins TRBV6-1 and TRBJ1-6; no firm D call. The CDR3 runs 12 residues. The germline CDR1 and CDR2 sequences are MNHNS and SASEGT. The CDR3 is CASSEALNALEF. The CDR3 DNA is TGTGCCAGCAGTGAAGCGCTCAATGCCTTGGAGTTT.

The chain carries TRBV11-2 and TRBJ2-2, with D possibly being TRBD2 (6 bases). Germline V CDR1 and CDR2: SGHAT, FQNNGV. Deletions cut 2 bases from V and 5 bases from J, with 9 bases between. This CDR3 region has 14 residues. CDR3 sequence reads: CASSLWEVTGELFF. The CDR3 DNA is TGTGCCAGCAGCTTATGGGAGGTAACCGGGGAGCTGTTTTTT.

This clonotype was observed a handful of times. The chain couples TRBV20-1 to TRBJ2-3; TRBD2 is a possible D gene (5 bases). The CDR3 loop spans 14 amino acids. Germline V gene data show CDR1 as DFQATT and CDR2 as SNEGSKA (reference sequence). Trimming left V 3 bases short and J 3 bases short, with 13 bases between. The CDR3 loop is CSASLGSRTDTQYF. The DNA for the CDR3 is TGCAGTGCTAGTTTGGGGAGTAGGACAGATACGCAGTATTTT.

V gene TRBV7-6 combines with J gene TRBJ2-7; maybe TRBD1 (5 bases). The CDR3 sequence is 15 residues long. Trimming left V 6 bases short and J 2 bases short, with 17 bases between. The germline V gene has CDR1 SGHVS and CDR2 FNYEAQ. The CDR3 nucleotides are TGTGCCAGCAGGAATAGGACACATTCTACCTACGAGCAGTACTTC. This translates into CASRNRTHSTYEQYF.

This clonotype was seen a few times. The chain recombines TRBV20-1 with TRBJ2-3, with 7 nucleotides matching TRBD2. V shed 5 bases, J shed 0 bases, and the junction held 5 bases outside the gene matches. The CDR3 spans 14 residues. Germline-derived CDR1 and CDR2 are DFQATT and SNEGSKA (reference sequence). CDR3 in DNA: TGCAGTGCTGCTAGCGGAGTGAGCACAGATACGCAGTATTTT. It specifies CSAASGVSTDTQYF.

The rearrangement joins TRBV7-2 to TRBJ1-1; D remains ambiguous. Trimming removed 1 base from V and 1 base from J, with 10 bases in between. Germline V gene data show CDR1 as SGHTA and CDR2 as FQGNSA. CDR3 length equals 15 residues. Here the CDR3 DNA reads TGTGCCAGCAGCTTAGGGCTGGCCTCGAACACTGAAGCTTTCTTT. Amino acids: CASSLGLASNTEAFF.

Only a few counts were recorded for this clonotype. The V and J genes are TRBV6-5 and TRBJ1-1, with unresolved D. Germline V gene sequence: CDR1 MNHEY, CDR2 SVGAGI. The CDR3 runs to 13 residues. Trimming removed 1 base at V and 1 base at J, with 4 bases between. The CDR3 region is CASSYLKNTEAFF. The CDR3 coding sequence is TGTGCCAGCAGTTACTTGAAGAACACTGAAGCTTTCTTT.

V is TRBV6-2 or TRBV6-3 and J is TRBJ2-1, with 10 bases identical to TRBD2. Looked up from germline, CDR1 is MNHEY and CDR2 is SVGEGT. The CDR3 length is 15 residues. The junction had 6 bases not matched to a gene; V was cut back by 6 bases and J by 4 bases. The CDR3 DNA sequence: TGTGCCAGCAGGCCAGGGACTAGCGAATACAATGAGCAGTTCTTC. This codes for CASRPGTSEYNEQFF.

This clonotype was found a few times. V gene TRBV6-1 combines with J gene TRBJ2-3; the match to TRBD2 covers 8 bases. V dropped 5 bases and J dropped 2; count of bases not matched to a gene: 12. This CDR3 is 17 amino acids long. Germline CDR1 and CDR2: MNHNS and SASEGT. This CDR3 reads CASSLTSGVGHTDTQYF. The CDR3 DNA follows: TGTGCCAGCAGTCTAACTAGCGGTGTGGGTCACACAGATACGCAGTATTTT.

The rearrangement joins TRBV11-2 to TRBJ2-1; 15 nucleotides align to TRBD2. J was trimmed by 10 bases and V by 5 bases; bases with no gene match: 6. The CDR3 runs 15 residues. CDR1 SGHAT and CDR2 FQNNGV come from the germline V gene. CDR3 in DNA: TGTGCCAGCAGCCTGGGCGGGACTAGCGGGAGGGAGCAGTTCTTC. Translation gives CASSLGGTSGREQFF.

This clonotype has a handful of counts. The chain recombines TRBV15 with TRBJ2-3; TRBD2 aligns across 9 bases. CDR3 length: 19 residues. Losses at the gene ends were 1 base for V and 3 bases for J; bases not matched to a gene: 14. The germline V gene encodes CDR1 LNHNV and CDR2 YYDKDF (reference sequence). The CDR3 DNA reads as TGTGCCACCAGCAGAGTCCTTCCGGGGACTAGCAGGTGGACAGATACGCAGTATTTT. This codes for CATSRVLPGTSRWTDTQYF.

This clonotype was seen ten or more times. One end of the junction does not line up with germline, which may come from a read error. The CDR3 here is CASSLDHEQYF. CDR3 bases: TGTGCCAGCAGCTTAGACCACGAGCAGTACTTC. The V gene is TRBV5-1, the J gene TRBJ2-7; the D is unclear. The CDR3 spans 11 residues. Germline lookup yields CDR1 SGHRS and CDR2 YFSETQ.

This clonotype occurred a few times. The chain uses TRBV5-4 and TRBJ2-1; D unresolved. The V gene's germline CDR1 is SGHNT and CDR2 YYREEE (reference sequence). The CDR3 runs 17 residues. Trimming took off 0 bases at V and 0 bases at J, with 13 bases between the two ends. CDR3 loop: CASSLAGRSSSYNEQFF. The CDR3 nucleotides read TGTGCCAGCAGCTTGGCCGGTCGGAGTAGCTCCTACAATGAGCAGTTCTTC.

This clonotype was counted ten times or more. CDR3 region: CASSAPRDRVGYTF. Here the CDR3 DNA reads TGTGCCAGCAGTGCCCCCCGGGACAGGGTGGGCTACACCTTC. The chain uses TRBV28 and TRBJ1-2; 9 bases align to TRBD1. CDR3 size: 14 residues. The trim removed 5 bases at V and 8 bases at J, leaving 9 bases unmatched. Germline lookup yields CDR1 MDHEN and CDR2 SYDVKM.

The chain combines TRBV7-2 with TRBJ2-6, with D perhaps matching TRBD2 (5 bases). Germline loops: CDR1 SGHTA, CDR2 FQGNSA. The CDR3 is made up of 16 amino acids. V dropped 3 bases and J dropped 2 bases, with 11 bases sitting between them. CDR3 sequence reads: CASSLGGGTGANVLTF. The CDR3 DNA sequence: TGTGCCAGCAGCTTGGGTGGAGGAACTGGGGCCAACGTCCTGACTTTC.

The chain joins TRBV18 to TRBJ2-5, with 13 bases lining up with TRBD2. The ends lost 0 bases at V and 4 bases at J; junction bases unmatched: 11. The CDR3 extends over 19 amino acids. Germline V gene data show CDR1 as KGHSH and CDR2 as LQKENI. The CDR3 reads CASSPPKRTSGRTGETQYF. The DNA of the CDR3 is TGTGCCAGCTCACCACCGAAGAGGACTAGCGGGAGAACAGGAGAGACCCAGTACTTC.